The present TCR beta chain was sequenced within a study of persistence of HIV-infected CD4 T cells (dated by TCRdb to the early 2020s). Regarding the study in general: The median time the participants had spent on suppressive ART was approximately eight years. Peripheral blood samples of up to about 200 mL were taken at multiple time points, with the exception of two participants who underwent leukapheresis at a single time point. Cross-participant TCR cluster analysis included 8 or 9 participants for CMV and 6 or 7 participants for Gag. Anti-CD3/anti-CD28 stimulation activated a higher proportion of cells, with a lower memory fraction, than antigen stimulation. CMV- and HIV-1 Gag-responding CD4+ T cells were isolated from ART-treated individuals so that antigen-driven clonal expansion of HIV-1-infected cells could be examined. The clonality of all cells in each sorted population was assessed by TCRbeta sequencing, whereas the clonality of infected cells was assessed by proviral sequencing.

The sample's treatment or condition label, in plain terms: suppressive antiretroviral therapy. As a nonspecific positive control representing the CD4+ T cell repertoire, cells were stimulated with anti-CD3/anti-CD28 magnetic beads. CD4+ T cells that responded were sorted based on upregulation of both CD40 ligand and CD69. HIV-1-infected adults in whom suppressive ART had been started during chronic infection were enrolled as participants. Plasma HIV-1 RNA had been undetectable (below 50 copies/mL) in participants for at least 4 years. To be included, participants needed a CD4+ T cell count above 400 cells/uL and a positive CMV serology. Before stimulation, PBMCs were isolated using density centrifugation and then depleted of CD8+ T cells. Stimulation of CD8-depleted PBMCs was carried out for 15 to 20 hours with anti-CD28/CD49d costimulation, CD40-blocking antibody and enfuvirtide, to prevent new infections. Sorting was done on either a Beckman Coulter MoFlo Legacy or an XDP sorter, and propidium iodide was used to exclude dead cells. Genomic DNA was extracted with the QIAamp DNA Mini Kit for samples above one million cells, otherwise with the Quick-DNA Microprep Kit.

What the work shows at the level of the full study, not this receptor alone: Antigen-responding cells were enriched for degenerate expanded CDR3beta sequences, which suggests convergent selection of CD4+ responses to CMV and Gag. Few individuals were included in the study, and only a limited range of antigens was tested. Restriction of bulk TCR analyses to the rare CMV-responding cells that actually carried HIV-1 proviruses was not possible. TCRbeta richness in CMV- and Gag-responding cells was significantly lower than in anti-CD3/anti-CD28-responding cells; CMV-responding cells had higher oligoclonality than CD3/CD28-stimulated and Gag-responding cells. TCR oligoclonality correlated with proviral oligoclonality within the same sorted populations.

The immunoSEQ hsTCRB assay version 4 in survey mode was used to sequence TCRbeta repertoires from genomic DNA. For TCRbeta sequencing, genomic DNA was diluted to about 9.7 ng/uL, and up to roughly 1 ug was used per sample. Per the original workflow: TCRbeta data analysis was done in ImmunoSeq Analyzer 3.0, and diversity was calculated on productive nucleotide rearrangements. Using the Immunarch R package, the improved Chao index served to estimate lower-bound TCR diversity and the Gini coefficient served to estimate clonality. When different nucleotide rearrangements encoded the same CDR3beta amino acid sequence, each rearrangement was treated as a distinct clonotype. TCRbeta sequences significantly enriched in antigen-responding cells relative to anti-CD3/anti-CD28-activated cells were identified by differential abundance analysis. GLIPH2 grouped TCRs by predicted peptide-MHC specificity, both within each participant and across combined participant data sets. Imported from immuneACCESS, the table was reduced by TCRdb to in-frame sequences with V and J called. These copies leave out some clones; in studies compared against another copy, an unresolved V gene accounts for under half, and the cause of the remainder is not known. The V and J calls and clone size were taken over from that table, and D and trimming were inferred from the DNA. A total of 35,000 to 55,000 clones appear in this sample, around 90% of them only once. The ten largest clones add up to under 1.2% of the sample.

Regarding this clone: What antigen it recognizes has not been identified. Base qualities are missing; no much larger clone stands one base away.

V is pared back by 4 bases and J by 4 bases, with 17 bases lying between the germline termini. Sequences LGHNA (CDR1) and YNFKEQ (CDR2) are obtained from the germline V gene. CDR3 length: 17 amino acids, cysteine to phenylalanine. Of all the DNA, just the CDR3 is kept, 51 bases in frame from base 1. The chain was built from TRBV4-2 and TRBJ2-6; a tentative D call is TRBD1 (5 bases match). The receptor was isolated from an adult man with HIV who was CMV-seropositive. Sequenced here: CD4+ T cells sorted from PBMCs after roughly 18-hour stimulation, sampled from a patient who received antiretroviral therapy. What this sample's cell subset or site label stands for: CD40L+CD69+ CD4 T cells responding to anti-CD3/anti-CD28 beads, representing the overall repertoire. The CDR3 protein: CASSRDVDSAGANVLTF. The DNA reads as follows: TGTGCCAGCAGCCGAGATGTTGACAGTGCCGGGGCCAACGTCCTGACTTTC.